This T cell receptor (beta chain) is from a study of cytomegalovirus exposure and HLA in healthy donors. Study-level information: Clustering assigned about 79% of the approximately 400 genotyped donors to the Caucasian-associated ancestry cluster.

Of note for this clone: The antigen is not known.

General study points: Sequencing depth across donors, presence/absence analyses assumed, was roughly uniform.

The PCR contained 60 Vbeta and 13 Jbeta primers. The table came from immunoSEQ multiplex PCR; TCRdb's copy has only in-frame clones and leaves some out. This sample has over 95,000 clones, with 76% found just once. Donors were ostensibly healthy at sampling, although undocumented immune exposures were probable. This clonotype originated in a man in his forties in good health and CMV-seronegative. What was sequenced was PBMCs.

CDR3 sequence reads: CASSRTSGGNYEQYF. The CDR3 nucleotides are TGTGCCAGCAGCCGTACTAGCGGGGGGAATTACGAGCAGTACTTC. The chain couples TRBV7-2 to TRBJ2-5; TRBD2 matches at 12 bases. The J call is uncertain, as TRBJ2-7 better fits the DNA end. The CDR3 loop spans 15 amino acids. Germline V lookup: CDR1 SGHTA, CDR2 FQGNSA.